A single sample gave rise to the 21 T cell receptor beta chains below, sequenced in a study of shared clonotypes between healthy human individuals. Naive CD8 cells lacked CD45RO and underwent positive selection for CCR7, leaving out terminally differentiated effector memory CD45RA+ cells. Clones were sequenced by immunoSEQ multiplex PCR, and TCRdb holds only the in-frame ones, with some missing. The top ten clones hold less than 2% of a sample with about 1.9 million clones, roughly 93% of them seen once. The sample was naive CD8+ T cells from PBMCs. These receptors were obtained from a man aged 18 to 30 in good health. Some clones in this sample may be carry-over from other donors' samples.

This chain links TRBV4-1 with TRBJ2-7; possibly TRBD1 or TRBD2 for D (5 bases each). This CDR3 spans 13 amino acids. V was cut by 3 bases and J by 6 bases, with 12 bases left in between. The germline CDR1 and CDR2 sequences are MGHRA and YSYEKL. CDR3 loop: CASSHAGACEQYF. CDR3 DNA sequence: TGCGCCAGCAGCCATGCCGGGGCTTGCGAGCAGTACTTC.

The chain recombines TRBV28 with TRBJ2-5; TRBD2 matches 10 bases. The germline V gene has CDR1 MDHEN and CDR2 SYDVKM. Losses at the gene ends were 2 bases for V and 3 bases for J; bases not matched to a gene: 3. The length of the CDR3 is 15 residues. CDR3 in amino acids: CASSLLAGVKETQYF. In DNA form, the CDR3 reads TGTGCCAGCAGTTTACTAGCGGGGGTTAAAGAGACCCAGTACTTC.

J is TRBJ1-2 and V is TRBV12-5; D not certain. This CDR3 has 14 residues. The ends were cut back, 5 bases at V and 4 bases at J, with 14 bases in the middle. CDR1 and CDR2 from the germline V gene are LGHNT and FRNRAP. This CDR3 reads CASGMHGVAYGYTF. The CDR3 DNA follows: TGTGCTAGTGGTATGCATGGGGTTGCCTATGGCTACACCTTC.

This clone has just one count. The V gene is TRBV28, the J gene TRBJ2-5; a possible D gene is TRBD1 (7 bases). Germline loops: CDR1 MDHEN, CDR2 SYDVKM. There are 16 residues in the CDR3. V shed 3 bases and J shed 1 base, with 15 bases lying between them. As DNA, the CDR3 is TGTGCCAGCAGTTTGGTAGGAGGGACAGCCCAAGAGACCCAGTACTTC. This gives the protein CASSLVGGTAQETQYF.

CDR3 residues: CASSFLGQGFYEQFF. As DNA, the CDR3 is TGCGCCAGCAGCTTCTTGGGACAGGGATTTTATGAGCAGTTCTTC. The chain carries TRBV5-1 and TRBJ2-1, with TRBD1 identical over 9 bases. Trimming took 2 bases from V and 8 from J; bases not matched to a gene: 8. Germline-derived CDR1 and CDR2 are SGHRS and YFSETQ. The CDR3 totals 15 residues.

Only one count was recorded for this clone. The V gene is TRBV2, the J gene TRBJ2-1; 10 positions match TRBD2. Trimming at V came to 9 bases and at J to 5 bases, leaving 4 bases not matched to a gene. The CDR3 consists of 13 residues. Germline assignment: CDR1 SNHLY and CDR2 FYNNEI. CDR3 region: CARLAGKNNEQFF. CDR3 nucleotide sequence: TGTGCCAGACTAGCGGGGAAAAACAATGAGCAGTTCTTC.

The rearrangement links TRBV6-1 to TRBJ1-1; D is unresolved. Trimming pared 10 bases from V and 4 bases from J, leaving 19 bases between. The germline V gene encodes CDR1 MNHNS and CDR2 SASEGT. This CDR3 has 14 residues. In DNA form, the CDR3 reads TGTGCCACCCAGGAAGTCCGCGGGAGCACTGAAGCTTTCTTT. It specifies CATQEVRGSTEAFF.

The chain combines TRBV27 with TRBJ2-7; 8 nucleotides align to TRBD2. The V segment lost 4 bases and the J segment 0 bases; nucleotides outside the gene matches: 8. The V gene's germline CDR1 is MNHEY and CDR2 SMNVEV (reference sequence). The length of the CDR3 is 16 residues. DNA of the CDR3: TGTGCCAGCAGTTCTAGCGCCGGGGGGGTCTCCTACGAGCAGTACTTC. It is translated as CASSSSAGGVSYEQYF.

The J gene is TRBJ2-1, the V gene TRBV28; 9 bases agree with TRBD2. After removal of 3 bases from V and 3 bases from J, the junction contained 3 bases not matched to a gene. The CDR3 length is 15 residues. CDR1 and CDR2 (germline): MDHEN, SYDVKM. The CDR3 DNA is TGTGCCAGCAGTTTGGCGGGAGGGATCTACAATGAGCAGTTCTTC. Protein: CASSLAGGIYNEQFF.

In DNA, the CDR3 is TGTGCCAGCAGTTTTGTGGCGCCCAATGAGCAGTTCTTC. This gives the protein CASSFVAPNEQFF. The chain carries TRBV27 and TRBJ2-1; D unclear. Per the germline V gene, CDR1 is MNHEY and CDR2 is SMNVEV (reference sequence). With 3 bases removed from V and 6 bases from J, the gap between germline ends came to 9 bases. This CDR3 has 13 residues.

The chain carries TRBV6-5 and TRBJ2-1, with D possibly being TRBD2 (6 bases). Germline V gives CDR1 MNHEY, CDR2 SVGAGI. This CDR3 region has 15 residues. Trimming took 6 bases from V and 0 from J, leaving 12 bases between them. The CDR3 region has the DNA TGTGCCAGCAGGGTGACAGCGGGCTCCTACAATGAGCAGTTCTTC. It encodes CASRVTAGSYNEQFF.

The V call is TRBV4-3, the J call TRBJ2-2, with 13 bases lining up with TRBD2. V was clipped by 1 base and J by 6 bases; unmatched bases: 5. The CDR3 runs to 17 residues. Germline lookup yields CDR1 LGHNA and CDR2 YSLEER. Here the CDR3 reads CASSQGTSGRGAGELFF. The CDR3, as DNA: TGCGCCAGCAGCCAAGGCACTAGCGGGAGGGGGGCCGGGGAGCTGTTTTTT.

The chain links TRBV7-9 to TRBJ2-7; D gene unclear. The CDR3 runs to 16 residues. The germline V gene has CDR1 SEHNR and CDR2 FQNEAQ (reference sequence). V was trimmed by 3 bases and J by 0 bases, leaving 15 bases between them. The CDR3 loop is CASSFQKDGLSYEQYF. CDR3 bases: TGTGCCAGCAGCTTTCAAAAGGACGGTCTCTCCTACGAGCAGTACTTC.

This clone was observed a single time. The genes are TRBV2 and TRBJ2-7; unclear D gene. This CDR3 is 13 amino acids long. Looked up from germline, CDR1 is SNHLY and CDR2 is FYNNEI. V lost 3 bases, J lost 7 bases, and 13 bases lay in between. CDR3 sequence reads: CASSDPPYKEQYF. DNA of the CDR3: TGTGCCAGCAGTGATCCCCCCTACAAAGAGCAGTACTTC.

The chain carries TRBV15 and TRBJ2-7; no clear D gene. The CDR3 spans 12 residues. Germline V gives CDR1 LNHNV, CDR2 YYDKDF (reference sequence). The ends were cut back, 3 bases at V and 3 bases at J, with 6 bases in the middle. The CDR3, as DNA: TGTGCCACCAGCAGGCTGGGCTACGAGCAGTACTTC. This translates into CATSRLGYEQYF.

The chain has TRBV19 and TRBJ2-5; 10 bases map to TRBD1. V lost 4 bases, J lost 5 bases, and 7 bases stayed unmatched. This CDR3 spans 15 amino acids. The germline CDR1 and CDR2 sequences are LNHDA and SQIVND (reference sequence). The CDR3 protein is CASSTQSGQGETQYF. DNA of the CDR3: TGTGCCAGTAGTACTCAATCGGGACAGGGGGAGACCCAGTACTTC.

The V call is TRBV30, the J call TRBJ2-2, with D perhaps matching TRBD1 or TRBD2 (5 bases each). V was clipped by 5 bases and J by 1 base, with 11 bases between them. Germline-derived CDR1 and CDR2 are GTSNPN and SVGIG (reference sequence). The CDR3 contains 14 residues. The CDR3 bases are TGTGCCTGGGAGGGGACGGGGAACACCGGGGAGCTGTTTTTT. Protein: CAWEGTGNTGELFF.

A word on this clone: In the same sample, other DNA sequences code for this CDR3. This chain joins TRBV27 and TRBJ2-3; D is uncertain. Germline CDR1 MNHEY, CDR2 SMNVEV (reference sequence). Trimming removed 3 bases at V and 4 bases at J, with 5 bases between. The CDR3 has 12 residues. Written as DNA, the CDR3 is TGTGCCAGCAGTTTCGGTTCAGATACGCAGTATTTT. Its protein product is CASSFGSDTQYF.

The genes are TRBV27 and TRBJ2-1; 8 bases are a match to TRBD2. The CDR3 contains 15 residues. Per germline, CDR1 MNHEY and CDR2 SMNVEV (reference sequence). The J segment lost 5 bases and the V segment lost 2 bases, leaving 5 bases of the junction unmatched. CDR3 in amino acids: CASSLAGGGHNEQFF. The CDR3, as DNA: TGTGCCAGCAGTTTAGCCGGGGGGGGCCACAATGAGCAGTTCTTC.

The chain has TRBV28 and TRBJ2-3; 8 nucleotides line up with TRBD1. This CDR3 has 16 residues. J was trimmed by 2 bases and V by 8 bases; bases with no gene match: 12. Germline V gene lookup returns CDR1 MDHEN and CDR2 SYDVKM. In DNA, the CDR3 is TGTGCCAGCTCATCTTTTACAGGGGGGAACACAGATACGCAGTATTTT. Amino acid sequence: CASSSFTGGNTDTQYF.

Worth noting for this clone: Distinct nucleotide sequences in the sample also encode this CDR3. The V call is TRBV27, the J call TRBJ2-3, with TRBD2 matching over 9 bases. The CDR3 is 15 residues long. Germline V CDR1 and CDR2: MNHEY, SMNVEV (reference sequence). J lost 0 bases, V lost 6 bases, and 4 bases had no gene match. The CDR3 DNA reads TGTGCCAGCAGCTGGACTAGCGCTAGCACAGATACGCAGTATTTT. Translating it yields CASSWTSASTDTQYF.